This T cell receptor (beta chain) comes out of a study of identical twins. Study-wide results and limits: For out-of-frame beta sequences, excess twin sharing was weaker.

TCRdb reprocessed the 5' RACE reads with MiXCR, giving one entry per CDR3 protein. This table has 550,000 to 700,000 distinct CDR3 sequences, 21% appearing once. About this clonotype itself: What it binds is unknown.

CDR1 is SGHTA, CDR2 FQGNSA, per germline. Trimming pared 5 bases from V and 2 bases from J, leaving 16 bases between. The CDR3 runs to 16 residues. Donors were all healthy Caucasians. The data were also submitted as part of a second study, on T cells expressing NK-cell markers. Turning to that study: Obtained from sorted CD3+CD56+NKG2C+, CD3+CD56+NKG2C- and CD3+CD56-NKG2C+ T cells were the TCR beta repertoires.

The V gene is TRBV7-2, the J gene TRBJ2-1, with D possibly called TRBD1 or TRBD2 (7 bases each). What was sequenced was PBMCs. This receptor was identified in a woman younger than 35 in good health. The CDR3 is CASSRGGGPTYNEQFF. In nucleotides, the CDR3 is TGTGCCAGCAGCAGGGGAGGGGGCCCTACCTACAATGAGCAGTTCTTC.